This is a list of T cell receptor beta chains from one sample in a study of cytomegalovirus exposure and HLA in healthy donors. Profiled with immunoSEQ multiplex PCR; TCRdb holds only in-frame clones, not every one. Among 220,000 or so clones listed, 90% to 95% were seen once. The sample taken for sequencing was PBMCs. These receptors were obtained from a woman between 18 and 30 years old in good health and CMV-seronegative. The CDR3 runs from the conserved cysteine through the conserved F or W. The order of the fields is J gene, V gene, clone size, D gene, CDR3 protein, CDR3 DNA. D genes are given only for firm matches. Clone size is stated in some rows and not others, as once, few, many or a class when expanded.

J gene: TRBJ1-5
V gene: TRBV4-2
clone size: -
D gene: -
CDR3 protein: CASSPHPRGGQPQHF
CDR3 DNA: TGTGCCAGCAGCCCCCACCCCAGGGGCGGACAGCCCCAGCATTTT

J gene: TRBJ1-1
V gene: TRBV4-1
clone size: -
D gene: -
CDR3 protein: CASSQAAPQGTEAFF
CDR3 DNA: TGCGCCAGCAGCCAAGCCGCTCCACAGGGCACTGAAGCTTTCTTT

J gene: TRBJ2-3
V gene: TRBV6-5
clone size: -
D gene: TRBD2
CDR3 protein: CASSYGLATDTQYF
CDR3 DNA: TGTGCCAGCAGTTACGGACTAGCAACAGATACGCAGTATTTT

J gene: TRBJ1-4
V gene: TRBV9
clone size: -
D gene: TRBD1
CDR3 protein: CASSASGTGYEKLFF
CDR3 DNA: TGTGCCAGCAGCGCCTCCGGGACAGGGTATGAAAAACTGTTTTTT

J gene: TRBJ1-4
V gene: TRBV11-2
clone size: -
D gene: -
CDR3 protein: CASSLGGRGGSSTNEKLFF
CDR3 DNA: TGTGCCAGCAGCTTAGGGGGGAGGGGCGGATCTTCAACTAATGAAAAACTGTTTTTT

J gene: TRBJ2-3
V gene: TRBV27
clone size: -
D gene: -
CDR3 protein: CASSFSPTDTQYF
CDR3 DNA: TGTGCCAGCAGTTTTAGCCCCACAGATACGCAGTATTTT

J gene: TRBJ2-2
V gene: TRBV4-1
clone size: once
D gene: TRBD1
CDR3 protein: CASSHNPRQGSDTGELFF
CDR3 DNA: TGCGCCAGCAGCCATAACCCTCGACAGGGGAGCGACACCGGGGAGCTGTTTTTT

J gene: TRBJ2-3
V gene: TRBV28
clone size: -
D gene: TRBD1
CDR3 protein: CASSAGQGFSADTQYF
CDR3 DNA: TGTGCCAGCAGCGCCGGACAGGGGTTCAGTGCAGATACGCAGTATTTT

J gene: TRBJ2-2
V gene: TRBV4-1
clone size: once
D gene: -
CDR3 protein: CASSQEGSARLVHGELFF
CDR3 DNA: TGCGCCAGCAGCCAAGAAGGGAGCGCTCGACTAGTTCACGGGGAGCTGTTTTTT

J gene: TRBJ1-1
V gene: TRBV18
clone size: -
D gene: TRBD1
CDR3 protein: CASSPTGGAQVNTEAFF
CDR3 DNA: TGTGCCAGCTCACCAACAGGGGGCGCTCAAGTGAACACTGAAGCTTTCTTT

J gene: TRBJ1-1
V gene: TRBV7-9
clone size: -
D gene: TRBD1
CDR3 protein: CASSFRDRGGAEAFF
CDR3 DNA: TGTGCCAGCAGCTTCCGGGACAGGGGAGGCGCTGAAGCTTTCTTT